The 23 T cell receptor beta chains reported below all come from one sample, sequenced in a study of chemoradiotherapy in HPV16-positive cancers (dated by TCRdb to 2022 to 2024). The protocol used for the library was the immunoSEQ multiplex PCR assay. What TCRdb holds here is the immuneACCESS table cut down to in-frame rearrangements. Part of the clones is not present; checked against another copy, under half of the missing clones reflect an unresolved V gene, and the others are unexplained. The table for this sample lists about 30,000 clones; roughly 84% of them were counted only once. The top ten constitute around 5.1% of the sample. Specimen: blood, collected from a patient who underwent chemoradiotherapy. The source of these receptors is a human donor with HPV-associated anogenital cancer.

The rearrangement links TRBV19 to TRBJ2-5; D uncertain. The CDR3 is made up of 12 amino acids. CDR1 is LNHDA, CDR2 SQIVND, per germline (reference sequence). V was pared by 7 bases and J by 5 bases, with 11 bases between. CDR3 coding DNA: TGTGCCAGTAACCGTCTGGGGGAGACCCAGTACTTC. Translation gives CASNRLGETQYF.

The V and J genes are TRBV27 and TRBJ2-2, with 12 bases aligning to TRBD2. The CDR3 totals 14 residues. The V gene end was trimmed by 5 bases and the J gene end by 8 bases; junction bases not matched to a gene: 3. Germline CDR1 MNHEY, CDR2 SMNVEV (reference sequence). CDR3 region: CASSASGGAGELFF. The CDR3 DNA reads TGTGCCAGCAGTGCTAGCGGGGGGGCGGGGGAGCTGTTTTTT.

This clone was found once. This chain uses TRBV5-6 with TRBJ2-3, with 7 bases identical to TRBD2. The CDR3 runs to 16 residues. The ends lost 0 bases at V and 2 bases at J; junction bases unmatched: 6. The germline CDR1 and CDR2 sequences are SGHDT and YYEEEE. The CDR3 protein is CASSLVLAVYTDTQYF. Written as DNA, the CDR3 is TGTGCCAGCAGCTTGGTCCTAGCGGTTTACACAGATACGCAGTATTTT.

This clone showed up just a few times. The chain has TRBV29-1 and TRBJ1-2; 8 bases are a match to TRBD1. The CDR3 has 14 amino acids. In germline, CDR1 is SQVTM, CDR2 ANQGSEA. V lost 2 bases and J lost 4; bases outside the gene matches: 6. The CDR3 loop is CSVERPGTGYGYTF. The DNA of the CDR3 is TGCAGCGTTGAACGACCGGGGACAGGCTATGGCTACACCTTC.

This clone appeared once. This chain uses TRBV7-6 with TRBJ2-1, with 8 bases aligning to TRBD1. Germline CDR1 and CDR2: SGHVS and FNYEAQ. Trimming cost V 4 bases and J 9 bases; bases outside gene matches: 14. CDR3 length: 16 residues. CDR3 region: CASSSIRGRGQGEQFF. The DNA for the CDR3 is TGTGCCAGCAGCTCAATAAGGGGGCGAGGACAGGGTGAGCAGTTCTTC.

V usage is TRBV28 and J usage is TRBJ1-2, with TRBD1 matching 9 bases. The CDR3 loop spans 13 amino acids. Per the germline V gene, CDR1 is MDHEN and CDR2 is SYDVKM. The junction had 3 bases not matched to a gene; V was cut back by 6 bases and J by 4 bases. As DNA, the CDR3 is TGTGCCAGCAGGACAGGGGGGTCCTATGGCTACACCTTC. Its translation is CASRTGGSYGYTF.

The V call is TRBV7-9, the J call TRBJ1-5; TRBD1 is a possible D gene (6 bases). The CDR3 is 14 residues long. The germline V gene has CDR1 SEHNR and CDR2 FQNEAQ (reference sequence). Trimming shortened V by 5 bases and J by 5 bases, and 13 bases separated the two germline ends. The CDR3 protein is CASSHDRSDQPQHF. CDR3 nucleotide sequence: TGTGCCAGCAGCCATGACAGGTCCGATCAGCCCCAGCATTTT.

The V call is TRBV7-3, the J call TRBJ2-1; D may be TRBD2 (5 bases). V shed 5 bases and J shed 6 bases, with 8 bases lying between them. This CDR3 comprises 12 residues. The germline gives CDR1 SGHTA, CDR2 FQGTGA. The CDR3 DNA reads TGTGCCAGCAGCCTCAGCGGCAATGAGCAGTTCTTC. Translated, it gives CASSLSGNEQFF. The complete variable domain, with remaining parts taken from reference TRBV7-3 and TRBJ2-1, reads GAGVSQTPSNKVTEKGKYVELRCDPISGHTALYWYRQSLGQGPEFLIYFQGTGAADDSGLPNDRFFAVRPEGSVSTLKIQRTERGDSAVYLCASSLSGNEQFFGPGTRLTVL.

This clone showed up just once. This chain links TRBV6-6 with TRBJ1-2, with D hard to call. CDR3 length: 14 amino acids. The germline V and J ends were trimmed by 4 bases and 0 bases, with 9 bases remaining between them. CDR1 and CDR2 (germline): MNHNY, SVGAGI (reference sequence). The CDR3 sequence: CASSLRNTNYGYTF. For the CDR3, the DNA is TGTGCCAGCAGTTTAAGAAACACTAACTATGGCTACACCTTC.

This sequence joins TRBV5-8 and TRBJ2-3, with TRBD2 as a possible D gene (6 bases). The CDR3 sequence is 16 residues long. Between the trimmed V and J ends, which lost 0 bases and 2 bases, there was a span of 13 bases. Germline CDR1 is SGHTS and CDR2 is YDEGEE. CDR3 in amino acids: CASSLDSLAVTDTQYF. In DNA form, the CDR3 reads TGTGCCAGCAGCTTGGATTCCTTAGCGGTCACAGATACGCAGTATTTT.

V and J are TRBV6-1 and TRBJ1-2; D unclear. Trimming cost V 2 bases and J 12 bases, with 10 bases left between them. The CDR3 spans 11 residues. Germline V lookup: CDR1 MNHNS, CDR2 SASEGT. The CDR3 bases are TGTGCCAGCAGTGAATTCGGGGATCACACCTTC. Protein product: CASSEFGDHTF.

The V call is TRBV9, the J call TRBJ2-1; the match to TRBD2 covers 12 bases. The V gene's germline CDR1 is SGDLS and CDR2 YYNGEE. This CDR3 has 17 amino acids. The trim removed 4 bases at V and 3 bases at J, leaving 8 bases unmatched. In nucleotides, the CDR3 is TGTGCCAGCAGCCCCCCAGGACTAGCGGGGAACTACAATGAGCAGTTCTTC. It specifies CASSPPGLAGNYNEQFF.

The V and J genes are TRBV6-6 and TRBJ2-7; 7 positions agree with TRBD1. V trimming: 6 bases; J trimming: 0 bases; junction bases outside the gene matches: 8. Germline loops: CDR1 MNHNY, CDR2 SVGAGI (reference sequence). This CDR3 is built from 15 residues. Written as DNA, the CDR3 is TGTGCCAGCAGAACATCGACAGGGAGCTCCTACGAGCAGTACTTC. It specifies CASRTSTGSSYEQYF.

In nucleotides, the CDR3 is TGTGCCAGCAGCTCGAGCTCCGGGACCCTGAGATCTGGGGCCAACGTCCTGACTTTC. This encodes CASSSSSGTLRSGANVLTF. V and J are TRBV27 and TRBJ2-6, with D tentatively TRBD1 or TRBD2 (5 bases each). Per the germline V gene, CDR1 is MNHEY and CDR2 is SMNVEV (reference sequence). Trimming took off 6 bases at V and 1 base at J, with 22 bases between the two ends. This CDR3 spans 19 amino acids.

The chain combines TRBV29-1 with TRBJ1-1; D unclear. Trimming took 5 bases from V and 0 from J, leaving 13 bases between them. Germline-derived CDR1 and CDR2 are SQVTM and ANQGSEA. The CDR3 length is 14 residues. Here the CDR3 reads CSVWLTHVNTEAFF. The CDR3 nucleotides read TGCAGCGTTTGGCTCACTCACGTGAACACTGAAGCTTTCTTT.

A few counts support this clone. This rearrangement joins TRBV6-1 to TRBJ1-6; the D is unclear. The CDR3 runs to 13 residues. Trimming left V 8 bases short and J 7 bases short, with 12 bases between. The germline V gene encodes CDR1 MNHNS and CDR2 SASEGT. The CDR3 reads CASVVDPNSPLHF. In nucleotides, the CDR3 is TGTGCCAGCGTGGTAGACCCAAATTCACCCCTCCACTTT.

This clone occurred a few times. This rearrangement joins TRBV7-2 to TRBJ1-1; weak D call: TRBD1 (5 bases). From germline, CDR1 is SGHTA and CDR2 FQGNSA. The CDR3 has 16 amino acids. V shed 1 base and J shed 1 base, with 13 bases lying between them. CDR3 in amino acids: CASSLGGSSRNTEAFF. The CDR3 DNA sequence: TGTGCCAGCAGCTTAGGGGGGAGTTCTCGGAACACTGAAGCTTTCTTT.

V and J are TRBV4-1 and TRBJ1-2; D gene uncertain. This CDR3 has 14 amino acids. The V end lost 2 bases, the J end lost 4 bases, and 11 bases lay between the germline ends. Per the germline V gene, CDR1 is MGHRA and CDR2 is YSYEKL. The DNA for the CDR3 is TGCGCCAGCAGCCAACCGTTAAACCTCTATGGCTACACCTTC. Amino acid sequence: CASSQPLNLYGYTF.

This chain uses TRBV4-1 with TRBJ1-1; D is unclear. V was cut by 1 base and J by 5 bases, with 5 bases left in between. Germline V gene data show CDR1 as MGHRA and CDR2 as YSYEKL. CDR3 length: 12 residues. As DNA, the CDR3 is TGCGCCAGCAGCCAAGTGGGTACTGAAGCTTTCTTT. Translation gives CASSQVGTEAFF.

The chain employs TRBV11-2 and TRBJ2-3, with no clear D. Germline CDR1 SGHAT, CDR2 FQNNGV. The CDR3 length is 14 residues. The V and J ends lost 1 base and 5 bases respectively, with 10 bases between them. CDR3 amino acids: CASSLAHGLDTQYF. In DNA, the CDR3 is TGTGCCAGCAGCTTAGCCCACGGGTTAGATACGCAGTATTTT.

V is TRBV27 and J is TRBJ2-7; D possibly corresponds to TRBD1 (6 bases). This CDR3 region has 15 residues. Between the trimmed V and J ends, which lost 6 bases and 1 base, there was a span of 16 bases. In germline, CDR1 is MNHEY, CDR2 SMNVEV (reference sequence). The DNA of the CDR3 is TGTGCCAGCAGCCCCCAGGGGACCGCTTCCTACGAGCAGTACTTC. The encoded protein is CASSPQGTASYEQYF.

The J gene is TRBJ2-3, the V gene TRBV5-1; TRBD2 matches at 8 bases. After removal of 0 bases from V and 2 bases from J, the junction contained 2 bases not matched to a gene. Germline CDR1 SGHRS, CDR2 YFSETQ. The CDR3 has 15 amino acids. CDR3 residues: CASSLDSGDTDTQYF. CDR3 sequence (DNA): TGCGCCAGCAGCTTGGATAGCGGGGACACAGATACGCAGTATTTT.

The rearrangement links TRBV15 to TRBJ2-1, with TRBD2 identical over 7 bases. CDR1 is LNHNV, CDR2 YYDKDF, per germline (reference sequence). This CDR3 comprises 15 residues. V shed 3 bases, J shed 6 bases, and the junction held 8 bases outside the gene matches. The CDR3 is CATSRSGARGNEQFF. The CDR3 DNA is TGTGCCACCAGCAGGAGCGGGGCGAGGGGCAATGAGCAGTTCTTC.